A single sample gave rise to the 15 T cell receptor beta chains below, sequenced in a study of spatial heterogeneity in lung cancer. Overall study findings and caveats: Counts of expanded intratumoral alpha and beta TCRs tracked tumor mutation counts.

Which antigens these TCRs recognize remains unknown. Time point here: sample taken at primary tumor resection. Each CDR3 protein is one row after TCRdb ran MiXCR on the 5' RACE reads. The sample carries around 95,000 distinct CDR3 sequences, 4.4% recorded once. The sequenced sample was lung tumor tissue, obtained at surgery. Receptors were obtained from a male donor with early-stage non-small cell lung cancer.

This clonotype occurred a few times. The chain couples TRBV30 to TRBJ1-6, with TRBD1 matching 7 bases. Germline CDR1 reads GTSNPN; CDR2 reads SVGIG (reference sequence). The V and J ends lost 0 bases and 10 bases, in that order; junction bases with no gene match: 9. The CDR3 has 15 residues. The chain's CDR3 is CAWSVPDRQRSPLHF. Written as DNA, the CDR3 is TGTGCCTGGAGTGTACCGGACAGGCAGCGATCACCCCTCCACTTT.

The chain joins TRBV29-1 to TRBJ2-1, with D uncertain. The CDR3 has 11 amino acids. Germline-derived CDR1 and CDR2 are SQVTM and ANQGSEA. Trimming took 4 bases from V and 14 from J, leaving 15 bases between them. CDR3 sequence (DNA): TGCAGCGTTGTTAGGTCTCTCAAAAAGTTCTTC. This codes for CSVVRSLKKFF.

This clonotype was recorded many times. This chain joins TRBV28 and TRBJ2-7, with D hard to call. The CDR3 is made up of 13 amino acids. Trimming took off 3 bases at V and 2 bases at J, with 8 bases between the two ends. Germline lookup yields CDR1 MDHEN and CDR2 SYDVKM. DNA for the CDR3: TGTGCCAGCAGTTTGGGCAGACCCTACGAGCAGTACTTC. This gives the protein CASSLGRPYEQYF.

The chain has TRBV4-1 and TRBJ2-3; tentative D call: TRBD2 (5 bases). V lost 0 bases and J 3 bases, leaving 13 bases between the germline ends. The length of the CDR3 is 16 residues. Germline V gives CDR1 MGHRA, CDR2 YSYEKL. CDR3 nucleotides: TGCGCCAGCAGCCAAGATATAGGGAGTTTGACAGATACGCAGTATTTT. Protein: CASSQDIGSLTDTQYF.

This clonotype was observed at least ten times. V and J are TRBV12-3 or TRBV12-4 and TRBJ2-1; no clear D. Trimming shortened V by 2 bases and J by 9 bases, and 2 bases separated the two germline ends. The CDR3 length is 10 residues. CDR3: CASSLREQFF. The CDR3 nucleotides read TGTGCCAGCAGTTTACGTGAGCAGTTCTTC.

This clonotype was detected only a few times. V gene TRBV28 combines with J gene TRBJ2-5; tentatively, D is TRBD1 or TRBD2 (6 bases each). There are 15 residues in the CDR3. V dropped 5 bases and J dropped 5 bases, with 18 bases sitting between them. Germline CDR1 is MDHEN and CDR2 is SYDVKM. CDR3 sequence: CASSQSGDFGETQYF. The CDR3 DNA sequence: TGTGCCAGCAGTCAATCAGGGGACTTCGGGGAGACCCAGTACTTC.

Details on this clonotype: The final CDR3 position lacks the conserved phenylalanine or tryptophan, pointing to a likely read error. The chain has TRBV6-1 and TRBJ2-1, with a possible D match to TRBD1 (8 bases). The CDR3 spans 14 residues. CDR1 MNHNS and CDR2 SASEGT come from the germline V gene. Between the trimmed V and J ends, which lost 6 bases and 6 bases, there was a span of 15 bases. CDR3 sequence: CASRAGQAVNEQFY. The DNA for the CDR3 is TGTGCCAGCAGAGCGGGACAGGCCGTCAATGAGCAGTTCTAC.

This clonotype was observed at least ten times. The rearrangement links TRBV28 to TRBJ1-5; D gene unclear. V was shortened by 4 bases and J by 7 bases, with 14 bases between the two germline ends. Looked up from germline, CDR1 is MDHEN and CDR2 is SYDVKM. CDR3 length equals 14 residues. CDR3 sequence: CASSYPGPRQPQHF. In DNA form, the CDR3 reads TGTGCCAGCAGTTACCCTGGCCCTCGCCAGCCCCAGCATTTT.

This clonotype occurred many times. This chain joins TRBV27 and TRBJ1-2; D ambiguous. The V end lost 6 bases, the J end lost 3 bases, and 17 bases lay between the germline ends. The germline CDR1 and CDR2 sequences are MNHEY and SMNVEV (reference sequence). CDR3 length: 15 residues. The CDR3, as DNA: TGTGCCAGCAGCCCGATCGGACGAACGGACTATGGCTACACCTTC. Amino acid sequence: CASSPIGRTDYGYTF.

This clonotype was observed at least ten times. The genes are TRBV5-6 and TRBJ1-4; D unclear. V was pared by 2 bases and J by 8 bases, with 10 bases between. Germline lookup yields CDR1 SGHDT and CDR2 YYEEEE. The CDR3 runs to 13 residues. The CDR3 region is CASSFSGYEKLFF. Written as DNA, the CDR3 is TGTGCCAGCAGCTTTTCAGGATACGAAAAACTGTTTTTT.

Comments on this clonotype: This may arise from a read error, as a much more abundant clone is one base away. The genes are TRBV12-3 or TRBV12-4 and TRBJ2-3; D may be TRBD1 (6 bases). The CDR3 totals 14 residues. In DNA form, the CDR3 reads TGTGCCACGGTTAGGACAGTAAGCACAGATACGCGGTATTTT. This gives the protein CATVRTVSTDTRYF.

This rearrangement joins TRBV7-2 to TRBJ2-2, with a possible D match to TRBD1 (6 bases). The ends were cut back, 5 bases at V and 7 bases at J, with 14 bases in the middle. CDR3 length: 14 amino acids. CDR1 and CDR2 from the germline V gene are SGHTA and FQGNSA. The CDR3, as DNA: TGTGCCAGCAGCCACTTGTGGGACAACGGGGAGCTGTTTTTT. Protein sequence: CASSHLWDNGELFF.

This clonotype has a count of ten or more. The rearrangement uses TRBV27 and TRBJ1-1, with no clear D. The V end lost 3 bases, the J end lost 4 bases, and 9 bases lay between the germline ends. The CDR3 contains 13 residues. Germline CDR1 MNHEY, CDR2 SMNVEV (reference sequence). CDR3 DNA sequence: TGTGCCAGCAGTTTCGCGTTAAGCACTGAAGCTTTCTTT. Protein: CASSFALSTEAFF.

This clonotype has a count of ten or more. The chain links TRBV3-1 to TRBJ2-3; no definite D call. The CDR3 length is 13 residues. CDR1 and CDR2 from the germline V gene are LGHDT and YNNKEL (reference sequence). V was trimmed by 0 bases and J by 8 bases, leaving 9 bases between them. The CDR3 DNA reads TGTGCCAGCAGCCAAGATCCGCCCTCTACGCAGTATTTT. Its protein is CASSQDPPSTQYF.

This clonotype was seen many times. The V and J genes are TRBV9 and TRBJ2-7; a weak D match, TRBD2 (5 bases). The CDR3 is 14 amino acids. In germline, CDR1 is SGDLS, CDR2 YYNGEE. V shed 1 base and J shed 0 bases, with 8 bases lying between them. The CDR3 DNA follows: TGTGCCAGCAGCGTATTCGGGGACTCCTACGAGCAGTACTTC. It is translated as CASSVFGDSYEQYF.